These T cell receptor beta chains were read from a single sample in a study of regulatory T cells in long-lasting Graves disease. TCRdb used MiXCR to reprocess the multiplex PCR reads, holding one entry per CDR3 protein. Among 380,000 or so distinct CDR3 sequences listed, around 16% were seen once. The data were also submitted as part of a second study, on T cells in Graves' hyperthyroidism and ophthalmopathy.

Source: peripheral blood mononuclear cells (PBMCs), taken at new diagnosis, from a patient treated with antithyroid drugs. The source of these receptors is a woman aged 18-30 years with Graves disease. Both conserved end residues are part of each CDR3. The D gene is left open where the match is weak. Only some rows state a clone size, as once, few, many or a class for expanded clones.

TRBV7-7	TRBJ2-7	many	-	13	CASSLELFAEQYF	TGTGCTAGCAGCTTAGAACTTTTCGCCGAGCAGTACTTC
TRBV20-1	TRBJ2-7	many	TRBD2	14	CSAGRLAGVGEQYF	TGCAGTGCGGGCCGACTAGCGGGAGTAGGAGAGCAGTACTTC
TRBV5-1	TRBJ2-3	-	TRBD1	17	CASSLEFGTGGTDTQYF	TGCGCCAGCAGCTTGGAATTCGGGACAGGGGGCACAGATACGCAGTATTTT
TRBV13	TRBJ2-3	many	-	13	CASSAGLSDTQYF	TGTGCCAGCAGCGCAGGGTTGTCAGATACGCAGTATTTT
TRBV28	TRBJ1-6	many	-	18	CASSEPGGAGSYNSPLHF	TGTGCCAGCAGTGAGCCCGGGGGCGCGGGTTCCTATAATTCACCCCTCCACTTT
TRBV2	TRBJ2-7	-	TRBD1	14	CASRRDRGTSEQYF	TGTGCCAGCAGGCGGGACAGGGGCACTAGCGAGCAGTACTTC
TRBV24-1	TRBJ1-1	few	-	12	CATSDLNTEAFF	TGTGCCACCAGTGATTTAAACACTGAAGCTTTCTTT
TRBV9	TRBJ1-2	-	-	13	CASSSHQGYGYTF	TGTGCCAGCAGCTCCCACCAGGGCTATGGCTACACCTTC
TRBV5-1	TRBJ2-6	-	TRBD2	16	CASSLAGRSGANVLTF	TGCGCCAGCAGCTTGGCCGGGAGGTCTGGGGCCAACGTCCTGACTTTC
TRBV4-1	TRBJ2-2	many	-	13	CASSQPRTGELFF	TGCGCCAGCAGCCAACCCCGAACCGGGGAGCTGTTTTTT
TRBV7-6	TRBJ2-5	many	-	14	CASSTRDKKETQYF	TGTGCCAGCAGCACACGGGACAAAAAAGAGACCCAGTACTTC
TRBV24-1	TRBJ2-1	many	-	13	CATEGSNDNEQFF	TGTGCCACAGAGGGTTCTAACGACAATGAGCAGTTCTTC
TRBV3-1	TRBJ1-6	many	TRBD1	14	CASSQDRGNSPLHF	TGTGCCAGCAGCCAAGACAGGGGGAATTCACCCCTCCACTTT
TRBV29-1	TRBJ2-1	many	TRBD2	18	CSVELLAGGRLDYNEQFF	TGCAGCGTTGAACTACTAGCGGGGGGGAGATTAGACTACAATGAGCAGTTCTTC